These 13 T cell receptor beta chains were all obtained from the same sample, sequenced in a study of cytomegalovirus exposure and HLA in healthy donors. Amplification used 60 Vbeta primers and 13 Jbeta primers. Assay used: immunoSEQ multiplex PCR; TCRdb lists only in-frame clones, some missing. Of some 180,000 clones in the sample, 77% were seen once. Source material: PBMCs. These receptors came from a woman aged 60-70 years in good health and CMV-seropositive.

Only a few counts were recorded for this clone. In DNA, the CDR3 is TGTGCCAGCAGTACCCCGGGGGATCCGGGACAGGGGGTAACTAATGAAAAACTGTTTTTT. Protein sequence: CASSTPGDPGQGVTNEKLFF. The chain is built from TRBV2 and TRBJ1-4, with 11 bases that match TRBD1. V lost 5 bases to trimming and J lost 1 base; unmatched junction nucleotides: 15. Germline CDR1 is SNHLY and CDR2 is FYNNEI. CDR3 length: 20 amino acids.

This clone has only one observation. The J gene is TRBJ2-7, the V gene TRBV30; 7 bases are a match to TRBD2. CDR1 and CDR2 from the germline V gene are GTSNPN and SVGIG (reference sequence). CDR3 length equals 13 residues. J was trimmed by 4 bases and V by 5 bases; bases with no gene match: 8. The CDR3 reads CAWAPGGKYEQYF. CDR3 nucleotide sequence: TGTGCCTGGGCCCCCGGGGGGAAGTACGAGCAGTACTTC.

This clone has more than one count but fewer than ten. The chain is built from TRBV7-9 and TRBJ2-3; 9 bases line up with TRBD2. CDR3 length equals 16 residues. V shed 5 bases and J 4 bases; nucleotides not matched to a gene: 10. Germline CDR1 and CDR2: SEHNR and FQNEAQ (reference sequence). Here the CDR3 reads CASSPRGLAGPDTQYF. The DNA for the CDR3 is TGTGCCAGCAGCCCCAGGGGACTAGCAGGGCCAGATACGCAGTATTTT.

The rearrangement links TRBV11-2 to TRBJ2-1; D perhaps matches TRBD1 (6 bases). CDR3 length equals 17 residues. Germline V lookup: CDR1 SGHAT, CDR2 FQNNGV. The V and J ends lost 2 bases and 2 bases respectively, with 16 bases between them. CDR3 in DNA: TGTGCCAGCAGCTTAAAAATACAGGGCCCGCCCTACAATGAGCAGTTCTTC. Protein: CASSLKIQGPPYNEQFF.

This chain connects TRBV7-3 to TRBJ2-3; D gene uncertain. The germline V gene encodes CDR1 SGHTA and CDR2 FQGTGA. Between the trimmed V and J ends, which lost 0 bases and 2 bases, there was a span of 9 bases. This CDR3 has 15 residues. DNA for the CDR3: TGTGCCAGCAGCTTAACAGACAAGCACACAGATACGCAGTATTTT. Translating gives CASSLTDKHTDTQYF.

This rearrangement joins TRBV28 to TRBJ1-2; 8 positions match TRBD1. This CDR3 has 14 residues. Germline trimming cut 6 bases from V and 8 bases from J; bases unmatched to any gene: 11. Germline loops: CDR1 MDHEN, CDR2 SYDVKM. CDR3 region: CASRDAGGLVGYTF. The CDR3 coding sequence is TGTGCCAGCAGGGATGCAGGGGGCTTGGTCGGCTACACCTTC.

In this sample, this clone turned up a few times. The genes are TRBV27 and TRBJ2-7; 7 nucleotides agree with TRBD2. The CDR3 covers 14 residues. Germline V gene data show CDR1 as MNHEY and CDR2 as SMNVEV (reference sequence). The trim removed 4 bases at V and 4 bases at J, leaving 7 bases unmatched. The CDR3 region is CASSSSGNQYEQYF. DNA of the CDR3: TGTGCCAGCAGTTCGAGCGGGAATCAGTACGAGCAGTACTTC.

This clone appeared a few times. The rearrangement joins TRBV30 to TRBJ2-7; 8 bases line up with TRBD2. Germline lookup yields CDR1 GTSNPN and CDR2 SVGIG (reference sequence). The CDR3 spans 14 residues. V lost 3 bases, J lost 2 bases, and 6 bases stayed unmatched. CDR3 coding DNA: TGTGCCTGGAGGGATAGCGGGATCCCCTACGAGCAGTACTTC. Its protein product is CAWRDSGIPYEQYF.

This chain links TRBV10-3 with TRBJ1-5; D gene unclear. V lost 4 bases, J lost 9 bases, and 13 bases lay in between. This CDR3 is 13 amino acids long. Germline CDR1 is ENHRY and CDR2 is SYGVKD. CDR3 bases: TGTGCCATCAGTGGAATAGCCGGCACGCCCCAGCATTTT. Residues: CAISGIAGTPQHF.

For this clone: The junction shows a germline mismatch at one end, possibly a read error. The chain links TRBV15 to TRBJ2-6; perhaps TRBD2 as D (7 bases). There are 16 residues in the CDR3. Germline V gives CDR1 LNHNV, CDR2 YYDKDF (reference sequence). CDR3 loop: CATSTWGGSGANGLTF. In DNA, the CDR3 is TGTGCCACCAGCACTTGGGGGGGCTCTGGGGCCAACGGCCTGACTTTC.

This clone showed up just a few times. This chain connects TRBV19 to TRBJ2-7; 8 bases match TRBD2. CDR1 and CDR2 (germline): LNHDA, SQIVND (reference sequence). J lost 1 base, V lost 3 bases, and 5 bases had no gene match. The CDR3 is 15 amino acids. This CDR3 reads CASSMVSGNSYEQYF. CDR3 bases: TGTGCCAGTAGTATGGTTAGCGGGAATTCCTACGAGCAGTACTTC.

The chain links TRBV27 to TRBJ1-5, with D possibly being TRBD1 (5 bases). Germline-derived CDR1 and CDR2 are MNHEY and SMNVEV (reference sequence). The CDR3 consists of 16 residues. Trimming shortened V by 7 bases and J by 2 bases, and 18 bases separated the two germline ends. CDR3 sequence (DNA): TGTGCCAGCATCAGGGAGGAGAGGATTGGCAATCAGCCCCAGCATTTT. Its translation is CASIREERIGNQPQHF.

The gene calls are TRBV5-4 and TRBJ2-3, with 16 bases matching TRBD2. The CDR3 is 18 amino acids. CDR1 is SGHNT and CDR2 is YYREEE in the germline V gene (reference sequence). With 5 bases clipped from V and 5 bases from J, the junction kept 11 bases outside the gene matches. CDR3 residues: CASSPGTSGRAFRDTQYF. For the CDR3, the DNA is TGTGCCAGCAGTCCCGGGACTAGCGGGAGGGCCTTCAGAGATACGCAGTATTTT.